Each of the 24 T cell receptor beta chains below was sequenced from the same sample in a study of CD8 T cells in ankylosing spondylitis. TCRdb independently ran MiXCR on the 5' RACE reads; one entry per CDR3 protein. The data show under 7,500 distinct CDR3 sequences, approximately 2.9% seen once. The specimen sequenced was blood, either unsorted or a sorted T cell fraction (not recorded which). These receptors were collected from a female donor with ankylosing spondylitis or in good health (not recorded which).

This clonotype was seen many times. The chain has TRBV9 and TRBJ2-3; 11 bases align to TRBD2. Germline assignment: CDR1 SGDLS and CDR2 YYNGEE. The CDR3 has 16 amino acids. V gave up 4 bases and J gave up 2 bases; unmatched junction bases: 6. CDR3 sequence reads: CASSSSGGPHTDTQYF. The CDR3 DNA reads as TGTGCCAGCAGCTCTAGCGGGGGGCCGCACACAGATACGCAGTATTTT.

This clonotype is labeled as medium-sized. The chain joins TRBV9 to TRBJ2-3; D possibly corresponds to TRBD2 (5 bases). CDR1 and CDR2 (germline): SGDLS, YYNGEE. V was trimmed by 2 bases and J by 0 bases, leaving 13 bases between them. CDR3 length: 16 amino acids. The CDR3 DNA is TGTGCCAGCAGCGTTGTCATGGGAGTAAGCACAGATACGCAGTATTTT. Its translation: CASSVVMGVSTDTQYF. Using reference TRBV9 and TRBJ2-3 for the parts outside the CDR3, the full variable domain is DSGVTQTPKHLITATGQRVTLRCSPRSGDLSVYWYQQSLDQGLQFLIQYYNGEERAKGNILERFSAQQFPDLHSELNLSSLELGDSALYFCASSVVMGVSTDTQYFGPGTRLTVL.

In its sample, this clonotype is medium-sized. CDR3 sequence: CASSVGGSYEQYF. The CDR3 DNA reads as TGTGCCAGCAGCGTAGGTGGTTCCTACGAGCAGTACTTC. This sequence joins TRBV9 and TRBJ2-7; the D is unclear. Trimming removed 0 bases from V and 1 base from J, with 5 bases in between. Germline CDR1 and CDR2: SGDLS and YYNGEE. This CDR3 spans 13 amino acids.

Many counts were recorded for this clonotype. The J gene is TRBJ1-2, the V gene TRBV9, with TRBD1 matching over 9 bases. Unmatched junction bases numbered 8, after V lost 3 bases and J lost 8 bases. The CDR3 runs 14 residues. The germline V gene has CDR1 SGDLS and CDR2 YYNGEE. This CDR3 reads CASSGTGTGRGYTF. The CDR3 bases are TGTGCCAGCAGCGGAACCGGGACAGGGAGGGGCTACACCTTC.

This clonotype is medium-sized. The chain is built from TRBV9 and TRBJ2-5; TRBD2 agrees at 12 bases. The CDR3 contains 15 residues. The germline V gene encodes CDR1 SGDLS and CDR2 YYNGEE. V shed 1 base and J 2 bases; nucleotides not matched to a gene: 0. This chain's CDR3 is CASSVTSGGQETQYF. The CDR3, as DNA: TGTGCCAGCAGCGTAACTAGCGGGGGGCAAGAGACCCAGTACTTC.

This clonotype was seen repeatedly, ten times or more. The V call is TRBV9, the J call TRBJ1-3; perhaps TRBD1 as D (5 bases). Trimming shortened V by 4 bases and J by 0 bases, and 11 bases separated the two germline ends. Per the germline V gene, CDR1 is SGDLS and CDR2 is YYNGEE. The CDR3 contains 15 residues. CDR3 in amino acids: CASSQTGGSGNTIYF. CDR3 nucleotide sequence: TGTGCCAGCAGCCAAACCGGGGGCTCTGGAAACACCATATATTTT. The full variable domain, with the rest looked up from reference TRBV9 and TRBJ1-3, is DSGVTQTPKHLITATGQRVTLRCSPRSGDLSVYWYQQSLDQGLQFLIQYYNGEERAKGNILERFSAQQFPDLHSELNLSSLELGDSALYFCASSQTGGSGNTIYFGEGSWLTVV.

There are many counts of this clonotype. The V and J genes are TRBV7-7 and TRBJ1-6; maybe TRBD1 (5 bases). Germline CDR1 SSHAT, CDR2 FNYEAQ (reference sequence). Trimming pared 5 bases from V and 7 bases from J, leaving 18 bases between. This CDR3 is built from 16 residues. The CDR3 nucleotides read TGTGCCAGCAGCCTAAGCCGGGACGGAAAGAATTCACCCCTCCACTTT. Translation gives CASSLSRDGKNSPLHF.

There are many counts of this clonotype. The CDR3 sequence is CASSPRTSGGAPNTGELFF. The CDR3 nucleotides are TGTGCCAGCAGCCCCCGGACTAGCGGGGGGGCCCCGAACACCGGGGAGCTGTTTTTT. The J gene is TRBJ2-2, the V gene TRBV9; 15 nucleotides agree with TRBD2. The CDR3 runs to 19 residues. The ends lost 4 bases at V and 0 bases at J; junction bases unmatched: 7. Looked up from germline, CDR1 is SGDLS and CDR2 is YYNGEE.

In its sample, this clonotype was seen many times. CDR3 protein: CASSAGQDFSTDTQYF. For the CDR3, the DNA is TGTGCCAGCAGCGCGGGACAGGACTTCAGCACAGATACGCAGTATTTT. This sequence joins TRBV9 and TRBJ2-3; 8 bases match TRBD1. The CDR3 contains 16 residues. The germline V gene encodes CDR1 SGDLS and CDR2 YYNGEE. J lost 0 bases, V lost 3 bases, and 6 bases had no gene match.

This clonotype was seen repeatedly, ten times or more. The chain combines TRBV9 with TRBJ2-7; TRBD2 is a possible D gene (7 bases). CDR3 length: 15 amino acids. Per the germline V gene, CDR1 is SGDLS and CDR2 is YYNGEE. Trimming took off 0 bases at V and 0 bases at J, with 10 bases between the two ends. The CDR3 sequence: CASSVEGGSSYEQYF. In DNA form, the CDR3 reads TGTGCCAGCAGCGTAGAGGGGGGGTCCTCCTACGAGCAGTACTTC.

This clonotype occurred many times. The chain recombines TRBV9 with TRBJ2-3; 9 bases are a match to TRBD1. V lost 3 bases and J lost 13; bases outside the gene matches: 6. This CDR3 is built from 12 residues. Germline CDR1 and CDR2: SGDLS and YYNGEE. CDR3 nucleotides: TGTGCCAGCAGCGGAAGGACAGGGGAGAAGTATTTT. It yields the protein CASSGRTGEKYF.

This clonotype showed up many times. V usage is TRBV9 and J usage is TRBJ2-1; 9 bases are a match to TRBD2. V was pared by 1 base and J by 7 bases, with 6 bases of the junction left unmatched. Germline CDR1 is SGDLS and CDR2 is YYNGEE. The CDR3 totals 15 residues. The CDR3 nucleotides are TGTGCCAGCAGCGTAACGAGCGGGGGGTTGAATGAGCAGTTCTTC. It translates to CASSVTSGGLNEQFF.

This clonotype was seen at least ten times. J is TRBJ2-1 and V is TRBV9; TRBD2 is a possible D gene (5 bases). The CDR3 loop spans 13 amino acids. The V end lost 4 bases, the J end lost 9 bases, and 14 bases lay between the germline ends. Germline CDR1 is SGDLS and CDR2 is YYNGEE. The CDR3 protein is CASSPHSGSEQFF. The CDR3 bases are TGTGCCAGCAGCCCCCACTCGGGGAGTGAGCAGTTCTTC. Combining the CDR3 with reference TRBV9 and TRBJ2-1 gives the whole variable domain DSGVTQTPKHLITATGQRVTLRCSPRSGDLSVYWYQQSLDQGLQFLIQYYNGEERAKGNILERFSAQQFPDLHSELNLSSLELGDSALYFCASSPHSGSEQFFGPGTRLTVL.

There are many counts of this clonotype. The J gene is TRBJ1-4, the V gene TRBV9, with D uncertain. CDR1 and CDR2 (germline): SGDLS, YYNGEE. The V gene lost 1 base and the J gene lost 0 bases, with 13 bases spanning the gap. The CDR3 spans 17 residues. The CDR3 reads CASSVTGGPSTNEKLFF. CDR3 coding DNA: TGTGCCAGCAGCGTAACGGGCGGACCTTCAACTAATGAAAAACTGTTTTTT.

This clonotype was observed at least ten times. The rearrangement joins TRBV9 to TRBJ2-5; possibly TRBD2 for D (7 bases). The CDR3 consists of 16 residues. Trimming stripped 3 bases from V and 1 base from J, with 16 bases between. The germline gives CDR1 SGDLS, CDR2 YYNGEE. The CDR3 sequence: CASSAPAAGAQETQYF. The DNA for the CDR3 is TGTGCCAGCAGCGCCCCCGCGGCGGGGGCCCAAGAGACCCAGTACTTC. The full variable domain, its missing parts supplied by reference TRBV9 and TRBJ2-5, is DSGVTQTPKHLITATGQRVTLRCSPRSGDLSVYWYQQSLDQGLQFLIQYYNGEERAKGNILERFSAQQFPDLHSELNLSSLELGDSALYFCASSAPAAGAQETQYFGPGTRLLVL.

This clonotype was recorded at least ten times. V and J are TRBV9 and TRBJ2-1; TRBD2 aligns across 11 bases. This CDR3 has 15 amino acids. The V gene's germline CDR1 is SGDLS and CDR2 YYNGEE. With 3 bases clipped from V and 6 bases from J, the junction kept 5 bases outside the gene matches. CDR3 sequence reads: CASSGSGRGSNEQFF. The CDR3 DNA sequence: TGTGCCAGCAGCGGTAGCGGGAGGGGAAGCAATGAGCAGTTCTTC.

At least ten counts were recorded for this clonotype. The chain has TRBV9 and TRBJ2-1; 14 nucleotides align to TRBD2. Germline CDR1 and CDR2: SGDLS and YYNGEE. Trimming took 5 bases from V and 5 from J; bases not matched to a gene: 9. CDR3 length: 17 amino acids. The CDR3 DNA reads TGTGCCAGCAGACCCGGGACTAGCGGGAGAGCGGACAATGAGCAGTTCTTC. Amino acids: CASRPGTSGRADNEQFF.

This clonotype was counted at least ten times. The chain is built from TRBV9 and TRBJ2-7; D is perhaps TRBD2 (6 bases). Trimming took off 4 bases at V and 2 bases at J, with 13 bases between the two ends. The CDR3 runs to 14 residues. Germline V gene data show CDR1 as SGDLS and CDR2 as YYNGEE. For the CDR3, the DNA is TGTGCCAGCAGCCTGGGAGGAAACGCCTACGAGCAGTACTTC. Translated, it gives CASSLGGNAYEQYF. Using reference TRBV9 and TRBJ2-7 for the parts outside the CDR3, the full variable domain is DSGVTQTPKHLITATGQRVTLRCSPRSGDLSVYWYQQSLDQGLQFLIQYYNGEERAKGNILERFSAQQFPDLHSELNLSSLELGDSALYFCASSLGGNAYEQYFGPGTRLTVT.

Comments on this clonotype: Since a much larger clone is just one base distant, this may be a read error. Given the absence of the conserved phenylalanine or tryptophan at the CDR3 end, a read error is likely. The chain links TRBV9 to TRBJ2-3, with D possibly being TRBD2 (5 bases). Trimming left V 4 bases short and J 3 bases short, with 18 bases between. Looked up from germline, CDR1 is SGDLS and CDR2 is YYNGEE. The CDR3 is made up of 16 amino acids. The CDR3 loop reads CASSPSPWERTDTQYL. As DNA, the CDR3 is TGTGCCAGCAGCCCATCGCCATGGGAGCGGACAGATACGCAGTATCTT.

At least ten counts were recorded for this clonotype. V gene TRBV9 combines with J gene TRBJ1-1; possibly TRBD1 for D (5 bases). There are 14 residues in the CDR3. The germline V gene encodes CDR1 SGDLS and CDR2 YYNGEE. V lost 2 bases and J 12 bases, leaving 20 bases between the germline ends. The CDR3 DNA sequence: TGTGCCAGCAGCGTGGACCTCGGGGCCAAAGCTTCTTTCTTT. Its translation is CASSVDLGAKASFF.

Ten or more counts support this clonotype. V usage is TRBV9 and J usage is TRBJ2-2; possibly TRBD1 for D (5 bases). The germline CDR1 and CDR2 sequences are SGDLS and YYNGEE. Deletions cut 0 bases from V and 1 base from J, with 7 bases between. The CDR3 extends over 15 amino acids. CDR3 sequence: CASSVEGLNTGELFF. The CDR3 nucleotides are TGTGCCAGCAGCGTAGAGGGGTTGAACACCGGGGAGCTGTTTTTT.

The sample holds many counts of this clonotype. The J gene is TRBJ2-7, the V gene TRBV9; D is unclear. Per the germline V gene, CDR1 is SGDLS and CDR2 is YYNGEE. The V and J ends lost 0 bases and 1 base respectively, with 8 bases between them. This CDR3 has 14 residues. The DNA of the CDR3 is TGTGCCAGCAGCGTAGACGACGTTTCCTACGAGCAGTACTTC. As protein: CASSVDDVSYEQYF.

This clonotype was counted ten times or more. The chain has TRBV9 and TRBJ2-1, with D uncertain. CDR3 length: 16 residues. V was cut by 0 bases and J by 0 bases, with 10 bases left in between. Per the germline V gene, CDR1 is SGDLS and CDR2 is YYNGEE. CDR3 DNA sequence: TGTGCCAGCAGCGTAGAAACCCGGAGCTCCTACAATGAGCAGTTCTTC. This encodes CASSVETRSSYNEQFF.

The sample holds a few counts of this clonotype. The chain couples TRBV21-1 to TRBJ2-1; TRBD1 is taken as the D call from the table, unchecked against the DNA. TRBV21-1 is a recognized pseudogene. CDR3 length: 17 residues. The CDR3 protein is CASTPTTGAVTYNEQFF. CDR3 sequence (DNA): TGTGCCAGCACTCCAACGACCGGGGCGGTAACCTACAATGAGCAGTTCTTC.